These T cell receptor beta chains were read from a single sample in a study of blood T cells in healthy people across ages. One entry per CDR3 protein results from TCRdb running MiXCR on the 5' RACE reads. The sample includes about 650,000 distinct CDR3 sequences, about 30% of them seen just once. Sequences were obtained from blood. Receptors originate from a woman aged 80 or over in good health. The CDR3 runs from the conserved cysteine through the conserved F or W. D genes are given only for firm matches. Size is omitted from some rows. Given values are once, few, many or a class for expanded clones.

V gene	D gene	clone size	J gene	CDR3 DNA	CDR3 protein
TRBV9	TRBD1	many	TRBJ2-7	TGTGCCAGCAGCACTCCGGGACAGGGGGGTCACGAGCAGTACTTC	CASSTPGQGGHEQYF
TRBV6-5	TRBD1	few	TRBJ1-2	TGTGCCAGCAGTTACTCCAGGGGGAATGGCTACACCTTC	CASSYSRGNGYTF
TRBV4-1	NA	NA	TRBJ1-3	TGCGCCAGCAGCCAAGTGTCGGAATCTGGAAACACCATATATTTT	CASSQVSESGNTIYF
TRBV3-1	NA	many	TRBJ2-7	TGTGCCAGCAGCCAAGATCGATTCGGGGAGCAGTACTTC	CASSQDRFGEQYF
TRBV6-2/TRBV6-3	NA	NA	TRBJ1-5	TGTGCCAGCGCTCGGGGCAATCAGCCCCCGCATTTT	CASARGNQPPHF
TRBV27	NA	many	TRBJ1-6	TGTGCCAGCAGCCCCCCTAATTCACCCCTCCACTTT	CASSPPNSPLHF
TRBV20-1	NA	NA	TRBJ2-3	TGCAGTGCTCCCGAGGGTACAGATACGCAGTATTTT	CSAPEGTDTQYF
TRBV29-1	NA	NA	TRBJ2-3	TGCAGCGCTCTCGGAGGAGATACGCAGTATTTT	CSALGGDTQYF
TRBV4-1	TRBD1	many	TRBJ1-6	TGCGCCAGCAGCCAAGATGAGGACAGGGGTTTTTCACCCCTCCACTTT	CASSQDEDRGFSPLHF
TRBV6-6	NA	few	TRBJ1-5	TGTGCCAGCAGTCTGACAGAACGGATCGGGCCCCAGCATTTT	CASSLTERIGPQHF
TRBV18	NA	many	TRBJ2-7	TGTGCCAGCTCACCGGGTTTGGTTAGTGGCTACGAGCAGTACTTC	CASSPGLVSGYEQYF
TRBV29-1	NA	NA	TRBJ1-1	TGCAGCGTGGGAGGGGACACTGAAGCTTTCTTT	CSVGGDTEAFF
TRBV5-1	NA	many	TRBJ2-7	TGCGCCAGCAGCAGGAATCCTCAGGTAACCTACGAGCAGTACTTC	CASSRNPQVTYEQYF
TRBV6-6	TRBD1	NA	TRBJ1-1	TGTGCCAGCAGTTTGGGACAGAGGATTATGAACACTGAAGCTTTCTTT	CASSLGQRIMNTEAFF
TRBV20-1	NA	NA	TRBJ2-2	TGCAGTGTTAAGACCCGACTGGCCGGGGGGCTGTTTTTT	CSVKTRLAGGLFF
TRBV5-4	NA	few	TRBJ2-3	TGTGCCAGCAGCTCGACAAGGGGCGCGAACACAGATACGCAGTATTTT	CASSSTRGANTDTQYF
TRBV15	TRBD1	many	TRBJ2-7	TGTGCCACCAGCACCCAATCCGGGACAGGGACCTACGAGCAGTACTTC	CATSTQSGTGTYEQYF
TRBV7-3	NA	many	TRBJ2-1	TGTGCCAGCAGCGCAAGGGGGGGGGGCCCATACAATGAGCAGTTCTTC	CASSARGGGPYNEQFF
TRBV29-1	TRBD2	many	TRBJ2-1	TGCAGCGTCACTCTCGGGACTAGTAGCAATGAGCAGTTCTTC	CSVTLGTSSNEQFF
TRBV5-1	NA	NA	TRBJ2-5	TGCGCCAGCAGCTTGGGGACGGCTAACGGGGGTCAGGAGACCCAGTACTTC	CASSLGTANGGQETQYF
TRBV4-3	NA	few	TRBJ2-4	TGCGCCAGCAGCCACGACAGCTCGCGGAACATTCAGTACTTC	CASSHDSSRNIQYF
TRBV7-2	TRBD2	many	TRBJ2-1	TGTGCCAGCAGCTTGGGACTAGCGGGGGGGAGAGAGCAGTTCTTC	CASSLGLAGGREQFF
TRBV4-3	TRBD2	many	TRBJ2-3	TGCGCCAGCAGCCATGGTACGGGGGCGGGGGGCCTCACAGATACGCAGTATTTT	CASSHGTGAGGLTDTQYF
TRBV5-1	NA	many	TRBJ2-5	TGCGCCAGCAGCACGGGCGGTGGTCAGGAACAAGAGACCCAGTACTTC	CASSTGGGQEQETQYF
TRBV20-1	NA	NA	TRBJ2-7	TGCAGTGCTAGAATCGCGACAAACTCCTACGAGCAGTACTTC	CSARIATNSYEQYF
TRBV27	NA	few	TRBJ2-7	TGTGCCAGCAGCCATTCAAGGGGCGAGCAGTACTTC	CASSHSRGEQYF
TRBV4-2	NA	many	TRBJ1-2	TGTGCCAGCAGCCAAGGCGACACAGACAACCTTTATGGCTACACCTTC	CASSQGDTDNLYGYTF
TRBV2	NA	few	TRBJ1-4	TGTGCCAGCGGGGGCACTAATGAAAAACTGTTTTTT	CASGGTNEKLFF
TRBV6-5	NA	many	TRBJ1-1	TGTGCCAGCAACCAGGGCCGGGGGGGTGAAGCTTTCTTT	CASNQGRGGEAFF
TRBV4-2	NA	many	TRBJ2-3	TGTGCCAGCAGCCAAGAGGGTGGGGGCACAGATACGCAGTATTTT	CASSQEGGGTDTQYF
TRBV5-1	TRBD2	many	TRBJ2-1	TGCGCCAGCAGCTTGGGACTAGCGGGGGCCCGGGGTGGAAAAGAGCAGTTCTTC	CASSLGLAGARGGKEQFF
TRBV7-2	NA	NA	TRBJ1-1	TGTGCCAGCAGCTCGCAGGGAACTGGCACTGAAGCTTTCTTT	CASSSQGTGTEAFF
TRBV7-3	NA	many	TRBJ1-2	TGTGCCAGCAGCCTTTCAGGGAACCCGGCTAACTATGGCTACACCTTC	CASSLSGNPANYGYTF
TRBV12-3/TRBV12-4	NA	NA	TRBJ1-5	TGTGCCAGCCGACAGGACCTCAATCAGCCCCAGCATTTT	CASRQDLNQPQHF
TRBV11-2	NA	NA	TRBJ1-2	TGTGCCAGCAGCTCCGAAATCGGGGGGATGAGTGGCTACACCTTC	CASSSEIGGMSGYTF
TRBV7-9	NA	few	TRBJ1-4	TGTGCCAGCAGCTTAATGGGAGGGGGTGAAAAACTGTTTTTT	CASSLMGGGEKLFF
TRBV7-9	NA	NA	TRBJ2-3	TGTGCCAGCAGCTTAGAATCTTCGTGGGCGCAGTATTTT	CASSLESSWAQYF
TRBV29-1	NA	many	TRBJ1-2	TGCAGCGTTGTTATCGGATATGGCTACACCTTC	CSVVIGYGYTF
TRBV11-2	NA	few	TRBJ2-7	TGTGCCAGCAGCTTAGTACGGACAACTTACGAGCAGTACTTC	CASSLVRTTYEQYF
TRBV21-1	NA	many	TRBJ1-4	TGTGCCAGCAGCAAAGAACGGGGGATAGGTGATGAAAAACTGTTTTTT	CASSKERGIGDEKLFF
TRBV7-2	TRBD1	many	TRBJ2-3	TGTGCCAGCAGCACAGGACAGGGGGCCACAGATACGCAGTATTTT	CASSTGQGATDTQYF